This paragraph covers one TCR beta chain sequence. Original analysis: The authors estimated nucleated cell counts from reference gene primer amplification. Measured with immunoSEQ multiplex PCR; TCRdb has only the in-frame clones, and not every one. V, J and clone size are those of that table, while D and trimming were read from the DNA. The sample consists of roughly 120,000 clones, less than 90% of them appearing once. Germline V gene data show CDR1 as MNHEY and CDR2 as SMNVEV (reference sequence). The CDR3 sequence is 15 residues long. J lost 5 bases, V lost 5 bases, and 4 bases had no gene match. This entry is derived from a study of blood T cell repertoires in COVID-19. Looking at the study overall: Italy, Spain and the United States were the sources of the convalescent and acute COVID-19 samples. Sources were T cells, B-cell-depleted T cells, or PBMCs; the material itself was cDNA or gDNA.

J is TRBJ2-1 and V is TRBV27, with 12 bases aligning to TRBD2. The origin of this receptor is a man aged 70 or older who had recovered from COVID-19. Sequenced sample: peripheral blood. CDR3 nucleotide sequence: TGTGCCAGCAGTATCCGACTAGCGGGAGACAATGAGCAGTTCTTC. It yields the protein CASSIRLAGDNEQFF.